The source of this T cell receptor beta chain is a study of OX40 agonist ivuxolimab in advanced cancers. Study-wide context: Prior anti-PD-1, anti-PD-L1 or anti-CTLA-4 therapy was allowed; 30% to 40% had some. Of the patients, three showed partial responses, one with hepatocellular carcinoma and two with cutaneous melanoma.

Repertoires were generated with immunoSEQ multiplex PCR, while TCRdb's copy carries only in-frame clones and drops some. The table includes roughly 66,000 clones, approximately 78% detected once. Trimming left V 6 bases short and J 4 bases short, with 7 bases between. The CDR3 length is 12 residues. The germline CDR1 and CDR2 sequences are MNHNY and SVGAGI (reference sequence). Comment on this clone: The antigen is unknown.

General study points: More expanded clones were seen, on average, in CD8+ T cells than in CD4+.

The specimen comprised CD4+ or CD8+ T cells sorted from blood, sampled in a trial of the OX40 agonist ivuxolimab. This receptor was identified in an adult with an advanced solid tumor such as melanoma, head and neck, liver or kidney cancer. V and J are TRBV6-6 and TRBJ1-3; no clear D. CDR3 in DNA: TGTGCCAGCAGCGGGAACGGAAACACCATATATTTT. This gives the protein CASSGNGNTIYF.